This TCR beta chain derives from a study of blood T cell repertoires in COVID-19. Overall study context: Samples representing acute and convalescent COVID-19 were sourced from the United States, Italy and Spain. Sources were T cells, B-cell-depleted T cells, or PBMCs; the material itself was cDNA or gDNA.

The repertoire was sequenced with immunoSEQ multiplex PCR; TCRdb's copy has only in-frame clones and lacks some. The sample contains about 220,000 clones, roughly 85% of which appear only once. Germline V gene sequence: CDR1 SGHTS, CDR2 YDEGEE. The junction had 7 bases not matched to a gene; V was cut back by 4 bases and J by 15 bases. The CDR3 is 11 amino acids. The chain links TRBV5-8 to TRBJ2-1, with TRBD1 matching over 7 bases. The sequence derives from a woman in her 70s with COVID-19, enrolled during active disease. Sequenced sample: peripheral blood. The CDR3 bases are TGTGCCAGCAGCCCGGGACAGTATCTGTTCTTC. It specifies CASSPGQYLFF.